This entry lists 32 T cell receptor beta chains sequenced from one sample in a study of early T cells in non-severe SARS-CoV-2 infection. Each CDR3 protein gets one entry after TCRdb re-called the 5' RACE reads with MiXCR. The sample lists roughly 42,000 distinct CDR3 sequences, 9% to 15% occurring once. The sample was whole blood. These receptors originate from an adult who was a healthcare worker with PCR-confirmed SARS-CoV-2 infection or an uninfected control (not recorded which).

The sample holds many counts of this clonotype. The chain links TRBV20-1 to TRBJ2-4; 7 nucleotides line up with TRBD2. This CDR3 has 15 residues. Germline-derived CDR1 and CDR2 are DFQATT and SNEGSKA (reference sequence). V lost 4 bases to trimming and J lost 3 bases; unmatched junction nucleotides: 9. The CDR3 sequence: CSAIWASGNKNIQYF. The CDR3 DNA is TGCAGTGCTATTTGGGCTAGCGGAAACAAAAACATTCAGTACTTC.

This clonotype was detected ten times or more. CDR3 sequence: CSARVGTGPEQYF. The CDR3 bases are TGCAGTGCTAGGGTGGGGACAGGGCCCGAGCAGTACTTC. The chain recombines TRBV20-1 with TRBJ2-7, with 9 bases fitting TRBD1. Trimming cost V 3 bases and J 6 bases; bases outside gene matches: 6. In germline, CDR1 is DFQATT, CDR2 SNEGSKA (reference sequence). CDR3 length: 13 residues.

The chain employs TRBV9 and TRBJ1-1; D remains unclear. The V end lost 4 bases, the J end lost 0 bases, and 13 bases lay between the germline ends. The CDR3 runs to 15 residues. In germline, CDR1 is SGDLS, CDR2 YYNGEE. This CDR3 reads CASSPTGIVNTEAFF. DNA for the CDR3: TGTGCCAGCAGCCCGACGGGAATCGTGAACACTGAAGCTTTCTTT.

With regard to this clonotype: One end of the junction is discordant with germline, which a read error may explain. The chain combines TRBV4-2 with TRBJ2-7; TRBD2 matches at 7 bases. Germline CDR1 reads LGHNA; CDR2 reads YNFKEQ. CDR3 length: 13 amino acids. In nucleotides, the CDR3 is TGTGCCAGCAGTCAAGCGGGACCCTACGAGCAGTACTTC. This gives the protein CASSQAGPYEQYF.

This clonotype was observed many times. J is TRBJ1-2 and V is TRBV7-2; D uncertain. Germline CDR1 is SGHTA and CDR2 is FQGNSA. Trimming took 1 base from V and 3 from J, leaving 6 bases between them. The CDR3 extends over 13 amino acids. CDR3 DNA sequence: TGTGCCAGCAGCTTAGGACGGTACTATGGCTACACCTTC. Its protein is CASSLGRYYGYTF. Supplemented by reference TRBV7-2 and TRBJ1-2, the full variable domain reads GAGVSQSPSNKVTEKGKDVELRCDPISGHTALYWYRQSLGQGLEFLIYFQGNSAPDKSGLPSDRFSAERTGGSVSTLTIQRTQQEDSAVYLCASSLGRYYGYTFGSGTRLTVV.

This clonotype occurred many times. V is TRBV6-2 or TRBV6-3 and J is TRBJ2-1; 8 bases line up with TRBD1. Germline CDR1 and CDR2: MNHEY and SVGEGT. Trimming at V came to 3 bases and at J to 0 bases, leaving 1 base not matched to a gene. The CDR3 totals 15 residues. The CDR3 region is CASSYGTGSYNEQFF. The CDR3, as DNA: TGTGCCAGCAGTTATGGGACAGGCTCCTACAATGAGCAGTTCTTC.

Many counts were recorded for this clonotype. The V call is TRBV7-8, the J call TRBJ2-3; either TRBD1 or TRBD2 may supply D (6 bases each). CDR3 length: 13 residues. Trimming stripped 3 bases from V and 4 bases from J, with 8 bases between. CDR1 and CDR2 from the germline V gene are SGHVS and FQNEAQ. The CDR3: CASSFGGSDTQYF. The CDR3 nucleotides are TGTGCCAGCAGCTTCGGGGGCTCAGATACGCAGTATTTT. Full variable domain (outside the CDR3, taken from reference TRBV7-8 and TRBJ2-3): GAGVSQSPRYKVAKRGQDVALRCDPISGHVSLFWYQQALGQGPEFLTYFQNEAQLDKSGLPSDRFFAERPEGSVSTLKIQRTQQEDSAVYLCASSFGGSDTQYFGPGTRLTVL.

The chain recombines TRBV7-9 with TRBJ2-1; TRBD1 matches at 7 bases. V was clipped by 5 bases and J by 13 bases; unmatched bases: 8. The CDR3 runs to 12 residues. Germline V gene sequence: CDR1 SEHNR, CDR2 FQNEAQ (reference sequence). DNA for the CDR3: TGTGCCAGCAGCCGCGACAGGGCGGGCCAGTTCTTC. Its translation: CASSRDRAGQFF.

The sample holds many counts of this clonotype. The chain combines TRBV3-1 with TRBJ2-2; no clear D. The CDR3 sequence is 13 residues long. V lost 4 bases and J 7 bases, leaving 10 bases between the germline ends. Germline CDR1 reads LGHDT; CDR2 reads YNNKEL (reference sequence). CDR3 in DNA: TGTGCCAGCAGCCGAAAAATCGGCGGGGAGCTGTTTTTT. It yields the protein CASSRKIGGELFF.

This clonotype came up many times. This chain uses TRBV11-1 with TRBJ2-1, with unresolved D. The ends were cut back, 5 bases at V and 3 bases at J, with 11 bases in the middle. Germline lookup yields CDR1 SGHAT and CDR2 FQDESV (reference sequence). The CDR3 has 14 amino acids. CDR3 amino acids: CASSDITLYNEQFF. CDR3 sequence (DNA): TGTGCCAGCAGCGACATAACCCTCTACAATGAGCAGTTCTTC.

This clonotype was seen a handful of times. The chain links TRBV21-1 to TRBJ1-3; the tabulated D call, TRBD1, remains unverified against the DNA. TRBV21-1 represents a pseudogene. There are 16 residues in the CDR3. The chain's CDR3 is CASSTRDGYSGNTIYF. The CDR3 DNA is TGTGCCAGCAGCACCCGGGACGGCTACTCTGGAAACACCATATATTTT.

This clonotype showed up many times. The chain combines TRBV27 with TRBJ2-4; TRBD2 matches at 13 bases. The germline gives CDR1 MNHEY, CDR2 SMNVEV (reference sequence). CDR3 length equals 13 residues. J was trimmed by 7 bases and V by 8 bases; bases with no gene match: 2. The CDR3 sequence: CASGLAGVNIQYF. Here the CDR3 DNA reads TGTGCCAGCGGACTAGCGGGAGTGAACATTCAGTACTTC.

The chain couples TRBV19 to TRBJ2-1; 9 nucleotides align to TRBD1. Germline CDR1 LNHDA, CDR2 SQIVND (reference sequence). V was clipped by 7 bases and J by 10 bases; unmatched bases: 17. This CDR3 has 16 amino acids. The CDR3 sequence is CASTSRTGAPLDEQFF. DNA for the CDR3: TGTGCCAGTACCTCCCGGACAGGGGCACCCCTTGACGAGCAGTTCTTC.

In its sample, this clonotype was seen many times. This chain's CDR3 is CASSSYRPERKNIQYF. CDR3 bases: TGTGCCAGCAGCTCCTATCGTCCCGAGAGAAAAAACATTCAGTACTTC. The J gene is TRBJ2-4, the V gene TRBV7-9; D gene uncertain. Trimming cost V 4 bases and J 4 bases, with 17 bases left between them. The CDR3 has 16 amino acids. From germline, CDR1 is SEHNR and CDR2 FQNEAQ (reference sequence).

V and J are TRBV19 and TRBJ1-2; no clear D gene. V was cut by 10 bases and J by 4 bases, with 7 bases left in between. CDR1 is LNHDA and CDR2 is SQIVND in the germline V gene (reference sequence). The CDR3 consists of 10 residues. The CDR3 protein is CATLTYGYTF. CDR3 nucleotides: TGTGCCACCTTGACCTATGGCTACACCTTC.

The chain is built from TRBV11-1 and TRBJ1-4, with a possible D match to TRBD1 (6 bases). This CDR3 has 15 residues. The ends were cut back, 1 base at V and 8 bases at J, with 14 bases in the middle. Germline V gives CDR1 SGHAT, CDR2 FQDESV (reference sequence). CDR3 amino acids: CASSLEAGVREKLFF. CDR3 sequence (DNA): TGTGCCAGCAGCTTAGAAGCAGGGGTACGAGAAAAACTGTTTTTT. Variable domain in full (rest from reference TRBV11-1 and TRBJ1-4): EAEVAQSPRYKITEKSQAVAFWCDPISGHATLYWYRQILGQGPELLVQFQDESVVDDSQLPKDRFSAERLKGVDSTLKIQPAELGDSAMYLCASSLEAGVREKLFFGSGTQLSVL.

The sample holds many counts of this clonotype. As DNA, the CDR3 is TGTGCCAGCAGTTACCGCCTCGACTACGAGCAGTACTTC. Protein: CASSYRLDYEQYF. The chain employs TRBV6-6 and TRBJ2-7; D not certain. The ends were cut back, 2 bases at V and 3 bases at J, with 8 bases in the middle. This CDR3 has 13 residues. CDR1 and CDR2 from the germline V gene are MNHNY and SVGAGI (reference sequence).

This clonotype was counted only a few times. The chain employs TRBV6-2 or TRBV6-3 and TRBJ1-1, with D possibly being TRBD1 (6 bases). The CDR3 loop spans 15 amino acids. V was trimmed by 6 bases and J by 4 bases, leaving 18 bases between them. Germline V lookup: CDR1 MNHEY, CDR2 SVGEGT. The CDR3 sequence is CASRRGAGAATEAFF. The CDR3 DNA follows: TGTGCCAGCAGGCGCGGAGCAGGGGCGGCCACTGAAGCTTTCTTT.

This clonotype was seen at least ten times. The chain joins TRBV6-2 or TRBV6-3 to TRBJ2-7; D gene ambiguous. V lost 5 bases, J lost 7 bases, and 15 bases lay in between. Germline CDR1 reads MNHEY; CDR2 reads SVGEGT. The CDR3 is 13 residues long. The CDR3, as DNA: TGTGCCAGCAGTCAAACCCGGGTCAGGGAGCAGTACTTC. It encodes CASSQTRVREQYF.

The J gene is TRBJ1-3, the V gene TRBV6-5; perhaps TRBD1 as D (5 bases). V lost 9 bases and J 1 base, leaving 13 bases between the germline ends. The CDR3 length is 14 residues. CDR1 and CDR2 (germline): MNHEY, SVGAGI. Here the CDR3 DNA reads TGTGCCAGTCGGGGGAGAACGTCTGGAAACACCATATATTTT. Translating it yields CASRGRTSGNTIYF.

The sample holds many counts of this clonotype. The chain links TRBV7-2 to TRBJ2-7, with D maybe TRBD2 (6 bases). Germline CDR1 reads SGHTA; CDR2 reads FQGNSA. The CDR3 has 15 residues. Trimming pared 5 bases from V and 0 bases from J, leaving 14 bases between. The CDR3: CASSPWAGLSYEQYF. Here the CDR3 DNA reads TGTGCCAGCAGCCCATGGGCGGGGCTCTCCTACGAGCAGTACTTC.

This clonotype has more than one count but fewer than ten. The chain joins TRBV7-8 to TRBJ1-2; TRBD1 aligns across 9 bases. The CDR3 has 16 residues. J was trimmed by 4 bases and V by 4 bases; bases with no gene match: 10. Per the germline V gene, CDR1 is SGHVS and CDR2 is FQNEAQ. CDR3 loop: CASSSKSGTGSYGYTF. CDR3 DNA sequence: TGTGCCAGCAGCTCGAAGTCCGGGACAGGGAGCTATGGCTACACCTTC.

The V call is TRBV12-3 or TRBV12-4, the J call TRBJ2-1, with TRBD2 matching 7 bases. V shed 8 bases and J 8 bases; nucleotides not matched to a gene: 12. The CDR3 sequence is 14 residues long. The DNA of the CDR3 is TGTGCCAGCCTCCTTGCGGGAGATATCGATGAGCAGTTCTTC. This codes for CASLLAGDIDEQFF.

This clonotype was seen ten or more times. The CDR3 reads CASSPGGRARDNEQFF. The CDR3 DNA sequence: TGTGCCAGCAGTCCAGGAGGCAGGGCTCGGGACAATGAGCAGTTCTTC. This rearrangement joins TRBV12-3 or TRBV12-4 to TRBJ2-1; either TRBD1 or TRBD2 may fit D (5 bases each). CDR3 length: 16 amino acids. V lost 5 bases, J lost 5 bases, and 19 bases lay in between.

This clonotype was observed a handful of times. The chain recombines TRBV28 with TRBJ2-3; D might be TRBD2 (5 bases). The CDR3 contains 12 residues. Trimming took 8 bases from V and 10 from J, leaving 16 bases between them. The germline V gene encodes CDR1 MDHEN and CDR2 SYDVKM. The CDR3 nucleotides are TGTGCCAGCCTAGACGGGTTGGAGGCGCAGTATTTT. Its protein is CASLDGLEAQYF.

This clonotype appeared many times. The CDR3 DNA reads as TGTGCCAGCAGCCGCGACAGTCTCAATGAGCAGTTCTTC. Its protein is CASSRDSLNEQFF. The chain joins TRBV11-3 to TRBJ2-1; D possibly corresponds to TRBD1 (5 bases). Germline loops: CDR1 SGHNT, CDR2 YENEEA. The CDR3 is 13 residues long. The V end was cut by 5 bases, the J end by 6 bases, with 11 bases between.

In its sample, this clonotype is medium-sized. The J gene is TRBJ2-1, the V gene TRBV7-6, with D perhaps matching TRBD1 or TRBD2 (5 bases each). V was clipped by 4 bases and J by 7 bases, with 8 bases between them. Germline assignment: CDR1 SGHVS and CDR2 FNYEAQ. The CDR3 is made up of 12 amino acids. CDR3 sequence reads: CASSSGGNEQFF. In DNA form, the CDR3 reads TGTGCCAGCAGCTCTGGGGGAAATGAGCAGTTCTTC.

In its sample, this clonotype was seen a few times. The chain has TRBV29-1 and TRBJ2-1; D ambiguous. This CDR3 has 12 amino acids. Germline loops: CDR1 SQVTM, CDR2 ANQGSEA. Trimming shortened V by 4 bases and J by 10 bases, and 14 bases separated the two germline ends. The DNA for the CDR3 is TGCAGCGTTGGAATTCACTTTGGAGAGCAGTTCTTC. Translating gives CSVGIHFGEQFF.

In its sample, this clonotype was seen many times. The CDR3 nucleotides read TGTGCCAGCAGCTTACAACACGGAACGAACTATGGCTACACCTTC. Its translation is CASSLQHGTNYGYTF. This chain joins TRBV5-8 and TRBJ1-2, with D hard to call. Germline values: CDR1 SGHTS, CDR2 YDEGEE. This CDR3 is built from 15 residues. Trimming removed 2 bases from V and 2 bases from J, with 13 bases in between.

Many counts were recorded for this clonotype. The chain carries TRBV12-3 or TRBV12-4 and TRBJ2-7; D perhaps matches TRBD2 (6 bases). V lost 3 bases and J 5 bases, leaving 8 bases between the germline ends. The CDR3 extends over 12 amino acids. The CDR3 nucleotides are TGTGCCAGCAGTTTTTCGGGGGACGAGCAGTACTTC. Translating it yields CASSFSGDEQYF.

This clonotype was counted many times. CDR3 amino acids: CASSPGGVWTYEQYF. For the CDR3, the DNA is TGTGCCAGCAGCCCAGGGGGCGTTTGGACATACGAGCAGTACTTC. V is TRBV27 and J is TRBJ2-7, with 8 nucleotides matching TRBD1. Per the germline V gene, CDR1 is MNHEY and CDR2 is SMNVEV (reference sequence). V lost 6 bases to trimming and J lost 4 bases; unmatched junction nucleotides: 11. There are 15 residues in the CDR3.

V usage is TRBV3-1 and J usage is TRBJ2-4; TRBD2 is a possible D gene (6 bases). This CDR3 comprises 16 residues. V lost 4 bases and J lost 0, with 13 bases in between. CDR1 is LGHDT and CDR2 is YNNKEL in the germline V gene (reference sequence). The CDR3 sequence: CASSPTPGVAKNIQYF. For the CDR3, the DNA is TGTGCCAGCAGCCCTACCCCGGGGGTAGCCAAAAACATTCAGTACTTC.